These T cell receptor beta chains were read from a single sample in a study of blood T cells in healthy people across ages. TCRdb used MiXCR to reprocess the 5' RACE reads, holding one entry per CDR3 protein. The sample carries 790,000 or so distinct CDR3 sequences, 35% to 50% recorded once. The specimen sequenced was blood. The receptors stem from a man older than 75 in good health. Both conserved end residues are part of each CDR3. The order of the fields is clone size, J gene, V gene, D gene, CDR3 DNA, CDR3 protein. D genes are given only for firm matches. A clone size is listed for some rows: how often the clone was seen (once, few, many), or a class if it is expanded.

size: once
J: TRBJ2-7
V: TRBV24-1
D: .
DNA: TGTGCCACCAGTGCCCTAGGAGACGAGCAGTACTTC
CDR3: CATSALGDEQYF

size: .
J: TRBJ1-6
V: TRBV7-2
D: .
DNA: TGTGCCAGCATCCTGTCGACGACAAGTTATAATTCACCCCTCCACTTT
CDR3: CASILSTTSYNSPLHF

size: many
J: TRBJ2-3
V: TRBV10-3
D: TRBD2
DNA: TGTGCCATCAGTGAGTCCGGACTAGCGGGAGTAGCAGATACGCAGTATTTT
CDR3: CAISESGLAGVADTQYF

size: few
J: TRBJ2-5
V: TRBV20-1
D: .
DNA: TGCAGTGCTAGAGATTGGGTTGGTGCGCGAGAGACCCAGTACTTC
CDR3: CSARDWVGARETQYF

size: .
J: TRBJ2-5
V: TRBV24-1
D: .
DNA: TGTGCCACCAGTGATCGACAAGCGTACCAAGAGACCCAGTACTTC
CDR3: CATSDRQAYQETQYF

size: .
J: TRBJ2-7
V: TRBV29-1
D: .
DNA: TGCAGCGTTGGTGACCCGGGAGTAATCTCCGAGCAGTACTTC
CDR3: CSVGDPGVISEQYF

size: many
J: TRBJ2-1
V: TRBV9
D: .
DNA: TGTGCCAGCAGCGCAACGTATAGCTCCTACAATGAGCAGTTCTTC
CDR3: CASSATYSSYNEQFF

size: .
J: TRBJ2-1
V: TRBV7-9
D: .
DNA: TGTGCCAGCAGCTTCCCTAGCAGGCATGAGCAGTTCTTC
CDR3: CASSFPSRHEQFF

size: few
J: TRBJ1-2
V: TRBV20-1
D: .
DNA: TGCAGTGTTCGACAAGCCAGGCTCTATGGCTACACCTTC
CDR3: CSVRQARLYGYTF

size: .
J: TRBJ2-5
V: TRBV7-9
D: .
DNA: TGTGCCAGCAGGGGCCCCCACGGAGAGACCCAGTACTTC
CDR3: CASRGPHGETQYF

size: .
J: TRBJ2-5
V: TRBV20-1
D: TRBD2
DNA: TGCAGTGCTAGAGATACCACTAGCGGGATCGAGACCCAGTACTTC
CDR3: CSARDTTSGIETQYF

size: few
J: TRBJ2-5
V: TRBV5-1
D: TRBD1
DNA: TGCGCCAGCAGCTGGGGACAGGGGAGGTGGGAGACCCAGTACTTC
CDR3: CASSWGQGRWETQYF

size: .
J: TRBJ1-2
V: TRBV20-1
D: TRBD1
DNA: TGCAGTGCCGAGACCGGGACAGGGATTTTCTATGGCTACACCTTC
CDR3: CSAETGTGIFYGYTF

size: many
J: TRBJ2-1
V: TRBV12-3/TRBV12-4
D: TRBD2
DNA: TGTGCCAGCAGTCATCCTCCTAGCGGGACCTACAATGAGCAGTTCTTC
CDR3: CASSHPPSGTYNEQFF

size: few
J: TRBJ1-4
V: TRBV9
D: TRBD1
DNA: TGTGCCAGCAGCGTAGGCGGACAGGGGATTAATGAAAAACTGTTTTTT
CDR3: CASSVGGQGINEKLFF

size: few
J: TRBJ2-3
V: TRBV7-8
D: TRBD2
DNA: TGTGCCAGCAGCTTTTGGCGGGAGGGAAATACGCAGTATTTT
CDR3: CASSFWREGNTQYF

size: .
J: TRBJ2-4
V: TRBV29-1
D: .
DNA: TGCAGCGTGGGAGGGGGCGCGAACATTCAGTACTTC
CDR3: CSVGGGANIQYF

size: .
J: TRBJ2-3
V: TRBV29-1
D: .
DNA: .
CDR3: CRVEYLCTDTQYF

size: .
J: TRBJ2-1
V: TRBV20-1
D: TRBD1
DNA: TGCAGTGCTAGAGATACGGGACAGGGGGGGCTAGCTAGCTCCTACAATGAGCAGTTCTTC
CDR3: CSARDTGQGGLASSYNEQFF

size: few
J: TRBJ2-5
V: TRBV20-1
D: .
DNA: TGCAGTGCTTCCCAGACAGTCCCGGGGACCCAGTACTTC
CDR3: CSASQTVPGTQYF

size: few
J: TRBJ2-1
V: TRBV29-1
D: .
DNA: TGCAGCGTTGGACAGGCCACGGCCAATGAGCAGTTCTTC
CDR3: CSVGQATANEQFF

size: .
J: TRBJ2-7
V: TRBV9
D: .
DNA: TGTGCCAGCAGCGTAGATGACGGCTACGAGCAGTACTTC
CDR3: CASSVDDGYEQYF

size: .
J: TRBJ1-5
V: TRBV5-1
D: TRBD1
DNA: TGCGCCAGCAGCTCGGGGGACAGGGTGGGCAATCAGCCCCAGCATTTT
CDR3: CASSSGDRVGNQPQHF

size: once
J: TRBJ1-6
V: TRBV12-3/TRBV12-4
D: .
DNA: TGTGCCAGCAGCCCGATTGGCGCACCCTTCCACTTT
CDR3: CASSPIGAPFHF